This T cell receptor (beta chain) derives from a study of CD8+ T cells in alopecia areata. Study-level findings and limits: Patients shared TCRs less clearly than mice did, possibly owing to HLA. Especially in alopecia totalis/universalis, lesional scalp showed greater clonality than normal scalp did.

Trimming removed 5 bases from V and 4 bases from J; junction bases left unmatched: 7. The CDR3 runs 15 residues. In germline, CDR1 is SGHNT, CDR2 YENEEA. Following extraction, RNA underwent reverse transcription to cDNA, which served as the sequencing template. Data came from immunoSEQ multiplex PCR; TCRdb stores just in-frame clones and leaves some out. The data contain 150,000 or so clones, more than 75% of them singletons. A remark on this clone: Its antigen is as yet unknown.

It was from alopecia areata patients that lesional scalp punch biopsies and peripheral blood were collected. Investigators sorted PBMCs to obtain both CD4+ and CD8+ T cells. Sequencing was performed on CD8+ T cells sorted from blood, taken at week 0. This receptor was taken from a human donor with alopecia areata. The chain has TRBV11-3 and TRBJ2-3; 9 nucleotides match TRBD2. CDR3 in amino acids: CASSRTAGGPDTQYF. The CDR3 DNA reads TGTGCCAGCAGCCGGACAGCGGGAGGCCCAGATACGCAGTATTTT.